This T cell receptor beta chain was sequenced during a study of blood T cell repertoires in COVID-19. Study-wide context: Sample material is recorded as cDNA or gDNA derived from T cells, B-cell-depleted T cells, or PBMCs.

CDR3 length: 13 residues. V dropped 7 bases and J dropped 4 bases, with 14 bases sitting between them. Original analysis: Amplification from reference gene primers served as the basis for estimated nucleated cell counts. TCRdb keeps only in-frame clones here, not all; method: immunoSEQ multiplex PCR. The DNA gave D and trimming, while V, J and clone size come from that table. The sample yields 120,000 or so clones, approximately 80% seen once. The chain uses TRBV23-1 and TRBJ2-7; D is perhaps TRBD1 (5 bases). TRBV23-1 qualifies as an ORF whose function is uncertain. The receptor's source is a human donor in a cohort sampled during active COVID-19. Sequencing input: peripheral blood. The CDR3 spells CASTSSGQYEQYF. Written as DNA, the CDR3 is TGCGCCAGCACCTCGTCAGGGCAATACGAGCAGTACTTC.